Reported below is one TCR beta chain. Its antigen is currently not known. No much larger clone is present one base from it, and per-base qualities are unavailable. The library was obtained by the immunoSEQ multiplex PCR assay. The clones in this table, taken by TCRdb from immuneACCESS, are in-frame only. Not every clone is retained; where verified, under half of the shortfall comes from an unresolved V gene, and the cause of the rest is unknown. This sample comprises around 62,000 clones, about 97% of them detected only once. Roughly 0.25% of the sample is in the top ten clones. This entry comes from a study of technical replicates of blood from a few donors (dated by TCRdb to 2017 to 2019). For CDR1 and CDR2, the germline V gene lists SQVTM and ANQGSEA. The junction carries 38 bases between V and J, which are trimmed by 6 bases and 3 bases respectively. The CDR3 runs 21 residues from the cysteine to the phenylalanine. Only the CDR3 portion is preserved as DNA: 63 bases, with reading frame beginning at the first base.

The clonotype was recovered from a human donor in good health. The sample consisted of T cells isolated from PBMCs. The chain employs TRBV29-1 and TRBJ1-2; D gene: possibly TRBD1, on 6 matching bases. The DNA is TGCAGCGTACGCACATCGGAACCCCGGTATAGTTTCTATTCAGGGGACTATGGCTACACCTTC. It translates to CSVRTSEPRYSFYSGDYGYTF.